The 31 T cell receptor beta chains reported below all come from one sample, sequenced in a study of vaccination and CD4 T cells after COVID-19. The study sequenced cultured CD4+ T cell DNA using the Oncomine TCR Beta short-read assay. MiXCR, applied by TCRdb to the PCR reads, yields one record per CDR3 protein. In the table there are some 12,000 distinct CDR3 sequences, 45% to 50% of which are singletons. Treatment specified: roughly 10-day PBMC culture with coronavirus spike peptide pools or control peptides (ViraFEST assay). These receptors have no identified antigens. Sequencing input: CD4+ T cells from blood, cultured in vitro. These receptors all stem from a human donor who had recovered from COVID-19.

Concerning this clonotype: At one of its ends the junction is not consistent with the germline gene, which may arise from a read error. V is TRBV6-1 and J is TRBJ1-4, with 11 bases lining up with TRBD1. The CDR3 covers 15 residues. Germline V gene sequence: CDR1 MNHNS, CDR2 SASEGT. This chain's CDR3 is CASREGQGAFEKLFF. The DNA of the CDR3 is TGTGCCAGCAGAGAAGGACAGGGGGCATTTGAAAAACTGTTTTTT.

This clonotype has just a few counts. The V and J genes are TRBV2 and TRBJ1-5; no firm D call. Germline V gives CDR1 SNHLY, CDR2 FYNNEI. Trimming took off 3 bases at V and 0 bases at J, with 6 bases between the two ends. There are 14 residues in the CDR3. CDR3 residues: CASSEIYSNQPQHF. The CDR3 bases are TGTGCCAGCAGTGAGATTTATAGCAATCAGCCCCAGCATTTT.

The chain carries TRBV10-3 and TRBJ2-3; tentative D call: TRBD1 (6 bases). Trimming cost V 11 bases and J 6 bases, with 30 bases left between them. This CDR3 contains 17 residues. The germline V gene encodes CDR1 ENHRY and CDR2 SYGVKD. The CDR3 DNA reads TGTGCCTCTGCCCCCCACAGGGACAATTGGTCGAGGGATACGCAGTATTTT. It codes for CASAPHRDNWSRDTQYF.

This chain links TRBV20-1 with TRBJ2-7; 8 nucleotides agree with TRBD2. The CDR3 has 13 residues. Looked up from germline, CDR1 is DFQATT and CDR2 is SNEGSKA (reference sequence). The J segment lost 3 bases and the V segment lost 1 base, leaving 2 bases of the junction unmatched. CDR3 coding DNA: TGCAGTGCTAGAGGACTAGCGAGCTACGAGCAGTACTTC. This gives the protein CSARGLASYEQYF.

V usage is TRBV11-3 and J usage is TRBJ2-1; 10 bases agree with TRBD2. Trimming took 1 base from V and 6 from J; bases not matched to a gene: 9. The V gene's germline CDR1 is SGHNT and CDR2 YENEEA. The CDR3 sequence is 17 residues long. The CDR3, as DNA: TGTGCCAGCAGCTTAGGGACGCTAGCGGGAGTCGGCAATGAGCAGTTCTTC. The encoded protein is CASSLGTLAGVGNEQFF.

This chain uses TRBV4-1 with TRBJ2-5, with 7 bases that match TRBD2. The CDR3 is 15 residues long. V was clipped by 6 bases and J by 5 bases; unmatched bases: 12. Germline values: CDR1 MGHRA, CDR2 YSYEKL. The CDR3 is CASSPIRGRDETQYF. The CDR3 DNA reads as TGCGCCAGCAGTCCCATACGCGGGAGAGACGAGACCCAGTACTTC.

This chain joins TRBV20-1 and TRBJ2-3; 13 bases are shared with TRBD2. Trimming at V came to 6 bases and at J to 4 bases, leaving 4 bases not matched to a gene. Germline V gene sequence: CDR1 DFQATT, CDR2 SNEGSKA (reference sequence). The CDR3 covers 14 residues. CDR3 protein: CSARLAGGADTQYF. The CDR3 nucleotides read TGCAGTGCCCGACTAGCGGGAGGTGCAGATACGCAGTATTTT.

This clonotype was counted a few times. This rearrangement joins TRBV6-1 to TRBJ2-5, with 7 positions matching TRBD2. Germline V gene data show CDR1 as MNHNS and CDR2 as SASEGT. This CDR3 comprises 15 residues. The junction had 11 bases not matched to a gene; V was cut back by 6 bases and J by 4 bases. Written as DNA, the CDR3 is TGTGCCAGCAGCCGGGGAGGGGCGTCGGCAGAGACCCAGTACTTC. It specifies CASSRGGASAETQYF.

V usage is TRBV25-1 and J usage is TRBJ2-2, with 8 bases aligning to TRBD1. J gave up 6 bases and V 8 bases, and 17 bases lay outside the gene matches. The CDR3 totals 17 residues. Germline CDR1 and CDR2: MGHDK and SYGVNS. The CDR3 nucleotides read TGTGCCAGCTCTAATCCCCAGGGCAGGGGGCCCGCCGGGGAGCTGTTTTTT. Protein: CASSNPQGRGPAGELFF.

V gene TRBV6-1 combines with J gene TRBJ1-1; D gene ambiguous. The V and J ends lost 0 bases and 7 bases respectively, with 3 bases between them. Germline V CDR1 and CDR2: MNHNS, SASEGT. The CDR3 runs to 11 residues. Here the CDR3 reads CASSEAVEAFF. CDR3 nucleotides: TGTGCCAGCAGTGAAGCTGTTGAAGCTTTCTTT.

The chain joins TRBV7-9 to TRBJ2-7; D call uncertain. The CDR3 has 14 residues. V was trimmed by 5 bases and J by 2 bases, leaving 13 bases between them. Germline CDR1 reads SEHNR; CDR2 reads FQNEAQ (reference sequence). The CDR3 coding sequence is TGTGCCAGCAGCCCCCCGAGTTTAACCTACGAGCAGTACTTC. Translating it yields CASSPPSLTYEQYF.

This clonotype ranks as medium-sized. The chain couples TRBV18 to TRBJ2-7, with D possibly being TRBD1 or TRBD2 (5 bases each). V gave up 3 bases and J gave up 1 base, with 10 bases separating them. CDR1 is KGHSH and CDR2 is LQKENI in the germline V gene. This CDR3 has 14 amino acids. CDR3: CASSPGTESYEQYF. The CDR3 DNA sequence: TGTGCCAGCTCACCCGGGACGGAATCCTACGAGCAGTACTTC.

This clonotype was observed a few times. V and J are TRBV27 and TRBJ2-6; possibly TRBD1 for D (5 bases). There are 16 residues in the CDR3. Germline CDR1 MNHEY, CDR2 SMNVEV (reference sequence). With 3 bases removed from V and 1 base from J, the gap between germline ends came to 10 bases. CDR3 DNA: TGTGCCAGCAGTTTTCCCAGGACATCTGGGGCCAACGTCCTGACTTTC. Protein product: CASSFPRTSGANVLTF. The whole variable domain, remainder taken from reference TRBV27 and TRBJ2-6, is EAQVTQNPRYLITVTGKKLTVTCSQNMNHEYMSWYRQDPGLGLRQIYYSMNVEVTDKGDVPEGYKVSRKEKRNFPLILESPSPNQTSLYFCASSFPRTSGANVLTFGAGSRLTVL.

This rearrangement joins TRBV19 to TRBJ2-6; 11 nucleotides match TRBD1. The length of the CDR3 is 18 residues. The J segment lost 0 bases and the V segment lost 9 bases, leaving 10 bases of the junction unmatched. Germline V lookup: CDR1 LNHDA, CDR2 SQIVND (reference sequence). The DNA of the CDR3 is TGTGCCAGCCGGGACAGGGGGACCGACAGCTCTGGGGCCAACGTCCTGACTTTC. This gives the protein CASRDRGTDSSGANVLTF.

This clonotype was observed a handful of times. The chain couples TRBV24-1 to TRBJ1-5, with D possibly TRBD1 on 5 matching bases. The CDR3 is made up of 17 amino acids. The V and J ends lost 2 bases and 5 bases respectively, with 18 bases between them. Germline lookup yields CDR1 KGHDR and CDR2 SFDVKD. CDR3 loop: CATSDSKAWGKDQPQHF. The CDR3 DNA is TGTGCCACCAGTGATTCTAAGGCCTGGGGGAAAGATCAGCCCCAGCATTTT.

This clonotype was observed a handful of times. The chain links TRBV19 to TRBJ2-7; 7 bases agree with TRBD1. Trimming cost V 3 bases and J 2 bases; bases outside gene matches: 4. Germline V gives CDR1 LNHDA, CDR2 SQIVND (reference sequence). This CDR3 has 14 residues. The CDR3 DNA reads TGTGCCAGTAGTATGACAGGGTTTCCCTACGAGCAGTACTTC. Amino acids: CASSMTGFPYEQYF.

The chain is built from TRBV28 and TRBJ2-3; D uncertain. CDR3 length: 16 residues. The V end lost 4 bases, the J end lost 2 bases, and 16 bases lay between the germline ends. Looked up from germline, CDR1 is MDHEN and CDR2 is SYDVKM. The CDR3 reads CASSSSTIVVTDTQYF. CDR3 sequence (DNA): TGTGCCAGCAGTTCCTCAACGATCGTGGTCACAGATACGCAGTATTTT.

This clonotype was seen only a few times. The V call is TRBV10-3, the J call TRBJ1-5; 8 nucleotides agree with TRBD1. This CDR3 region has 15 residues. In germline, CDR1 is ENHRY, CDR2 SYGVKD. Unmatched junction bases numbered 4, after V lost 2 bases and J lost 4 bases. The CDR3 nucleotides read TGTGCCATCAGTGAGCAGACAGGGGTAAATCAGCCCCAGCATTTT. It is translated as CAISEQTGVNQPQHF.

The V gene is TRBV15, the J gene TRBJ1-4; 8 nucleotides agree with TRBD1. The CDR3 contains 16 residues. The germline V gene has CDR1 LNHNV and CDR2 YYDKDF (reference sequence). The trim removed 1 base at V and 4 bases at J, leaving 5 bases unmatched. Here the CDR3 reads CATSRAQGALNEKLFF. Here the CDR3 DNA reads TGTGCCACCAGCAGAGCGCAGGGGGCCCTTAATGAAAAACTGTTTTTT.

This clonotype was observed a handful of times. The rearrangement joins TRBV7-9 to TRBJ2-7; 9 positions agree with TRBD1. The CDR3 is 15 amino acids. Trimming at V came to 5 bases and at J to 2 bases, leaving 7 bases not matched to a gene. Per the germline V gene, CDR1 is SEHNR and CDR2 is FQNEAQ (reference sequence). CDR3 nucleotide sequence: TGTGCCAGCAGCGCAACAGGGGGCCAAACCTACGAGCAGTACTTC. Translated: CASSATGGQTYEQYF.

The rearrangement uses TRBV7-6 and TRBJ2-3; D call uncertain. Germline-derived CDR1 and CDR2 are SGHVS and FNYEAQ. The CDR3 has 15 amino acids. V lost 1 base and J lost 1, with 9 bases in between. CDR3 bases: TGTGCCAGCAGCTTAGGAGGATCGGGCACAGATACGCAGTATTTT. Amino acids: CASSLGGSGTDTQYF. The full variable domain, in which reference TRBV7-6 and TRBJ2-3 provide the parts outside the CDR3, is GAGVSQSPRYKVTKRGQDVALRCDPISGHVSLYWYRQALGQGPEFLTYFNYEAQQDKSGLPNDRFSAERPEGSISTLTIQRTEQRDSAMYRCASSLGGSGTDTQYFGPGTRLTVL.

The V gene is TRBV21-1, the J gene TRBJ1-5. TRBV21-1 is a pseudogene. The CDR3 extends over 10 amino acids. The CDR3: CASSKGPQHF. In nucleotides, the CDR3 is TGTGCCAGCAGCAAAGGCCCCCAGCATTTT.

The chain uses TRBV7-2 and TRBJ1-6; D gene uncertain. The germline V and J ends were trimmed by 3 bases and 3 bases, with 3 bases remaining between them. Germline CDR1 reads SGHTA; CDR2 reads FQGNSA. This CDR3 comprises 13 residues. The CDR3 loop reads CASSFDYNSPLHF. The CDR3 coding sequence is TGTGCCAGCAGCTTTGACTATAATTCACCCCTCCACTTT.

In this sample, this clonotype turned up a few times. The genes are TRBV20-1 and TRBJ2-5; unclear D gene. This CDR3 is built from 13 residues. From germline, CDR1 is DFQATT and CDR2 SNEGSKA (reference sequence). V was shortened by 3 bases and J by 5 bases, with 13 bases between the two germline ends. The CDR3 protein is CSASVALGETQYF. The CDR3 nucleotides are TGCAGTGCTAGCGTCGCGCTGGGTGAGACCCAGTACTTC.

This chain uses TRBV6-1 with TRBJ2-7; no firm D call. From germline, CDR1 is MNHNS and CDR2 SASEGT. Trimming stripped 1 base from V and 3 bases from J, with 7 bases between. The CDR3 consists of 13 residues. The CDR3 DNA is TGTGCCAGCAGTGAAGAAGTTATCTACGAGCAGTACTTC. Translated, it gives CASSEEVIYEQYF.

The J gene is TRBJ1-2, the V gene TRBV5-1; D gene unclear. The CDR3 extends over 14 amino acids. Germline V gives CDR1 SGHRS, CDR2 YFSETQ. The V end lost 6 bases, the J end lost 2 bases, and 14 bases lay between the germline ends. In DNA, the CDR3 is TGCGCCAGCAACAACCCCAGGAGCAACTATGGCTACACCTTC. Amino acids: CASNNPRSNYGYTF. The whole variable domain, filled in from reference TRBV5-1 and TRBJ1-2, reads KAGVTQTPRYLIKTRGQQVTLSCSPISGHRSVSWYQQTPGQGLQFLFEYFSETQRNKGNFPGRFSGRQFSNSRSEMNVSTLELGDSALYLCASNNPRSNYGYTFGSGTRLTVV.

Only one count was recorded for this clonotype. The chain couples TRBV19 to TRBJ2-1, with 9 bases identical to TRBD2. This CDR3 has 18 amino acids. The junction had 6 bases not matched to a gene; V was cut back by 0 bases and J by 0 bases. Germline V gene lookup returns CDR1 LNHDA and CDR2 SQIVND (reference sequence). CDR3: CASSIDRFSGSSYNEQFF. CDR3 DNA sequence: TGTGCCAGTAGTATAGATCGTTTTAGCGGGAGCTCCTACAATGAGCAGTTCTTC.

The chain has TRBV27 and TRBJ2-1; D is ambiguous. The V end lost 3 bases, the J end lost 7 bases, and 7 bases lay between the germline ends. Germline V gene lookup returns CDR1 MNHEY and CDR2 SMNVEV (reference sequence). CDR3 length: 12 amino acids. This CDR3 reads CASSFSRNEQFF. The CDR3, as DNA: TGTGCCAGCAGTTTTAGCAGAAATGAGCAGTTCTTC.

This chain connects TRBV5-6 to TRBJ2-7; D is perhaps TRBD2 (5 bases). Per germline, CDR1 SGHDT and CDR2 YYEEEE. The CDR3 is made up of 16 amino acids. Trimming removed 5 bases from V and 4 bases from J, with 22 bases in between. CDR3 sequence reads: CASRRELGSPIYEQYF. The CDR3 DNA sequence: TGTGCCAGCAGAAGAGAACTAGGATCACCAATTTACGAGCAGTACTTC.

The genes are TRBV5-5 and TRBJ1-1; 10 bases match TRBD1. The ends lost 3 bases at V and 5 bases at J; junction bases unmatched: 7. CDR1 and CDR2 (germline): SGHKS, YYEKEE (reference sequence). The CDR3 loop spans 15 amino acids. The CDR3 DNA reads TGTGCCAGCAGCTCTCGGACAGGGGGTATTACTGAAGCTTTCTTT. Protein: CASSSRTGGITEAFF.

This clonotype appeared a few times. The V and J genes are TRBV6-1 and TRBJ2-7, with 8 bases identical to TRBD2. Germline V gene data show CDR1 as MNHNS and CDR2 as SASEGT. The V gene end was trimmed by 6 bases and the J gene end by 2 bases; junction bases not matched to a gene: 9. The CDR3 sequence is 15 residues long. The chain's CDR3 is CASRRTGGDTYEQYF. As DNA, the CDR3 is TGTGCCAGCAGAAGAACGGGGGGGGACACCTACGAGCAGTACTTC.